This TCR beta chain derives from a study of T cell responses to AZD1222 COVID-19 vaccine. The protocol was immunoSEQ multiplex PCR, while the TCRdb copy is restricted to in-frame clones and leaves out a portion. The table lists approximately 140,000 clones, roughly 90% of them singletons, with 2.5% to 3.5% in the top ten. Study results and caveats: With dominance at 160-218 and 743-854, vaccine-associated CD4 TCRs spanned spike. Reportedly, close to half of spike-specific TCRs are directed against unmutated variant regions. Increased Spike-specific TCR breadth and depth were observed after two AZD1222 doses.

CDR1 and CDR2 (germline): KGHSH, LQKENI. This CDR3 contains 15 residues. J lost 9 bases, V lost 3 bases, and 11 bases had no gene match. As to this clone: Its antigen is unknown.

Sequencing was performed on peripheral blood, taken 28 days after the second AZD1222 dose. The chain has TRBV18 and TRBJ2-1; 7 bases agree with TRBD2. The receptor was derived from an adult who received the AZD1222 COVID-19 vaccine. The CDR3 DNA is TGTGCCAGCTCACCGGCCATGAACCGGGAGGTTGAGCAGTTCTTC. Protein product: CASSPAMNREVEQFF.